The 27 T cell receptor beta chains listed next were all sequenced from one sample in a study of blood T cell repertoires in COVID-19. The protocol was immunoSEQ multiplex PCR, while the TCRdb copy is restricted to in-frame clones and leaves out a portion. The table shows some 200,000 clones, with around 88% occurring only once. Sequencing was done on a sample of peripheral blood. The receptors derive from a man younger than 35 with active or convalescent COVID-19.

The chain combines TRBV28 with TRBJ1-1, with D unresolved. The V gene's germline CDR1 is MDHEN and CDR2 SYDVKM. Trimming stripped 6 bases from V and 1 base from J, with 12 bases between. The CDR3 totals 14 residues. The CDR3 coding sequence is TGTGCCAGCAGGGCCCGACTGGCGAACACTGAAGCTTTCTTT. It specifies CASRARLANTEAFF.

The gene calls are TRBV5-4 and TRBJ2-7, with 9 nucleotides matching TRBD1. The CDR3 is made up of 14 amino acids. Germline V gives CDR1 SGHNT, CDR2 YYREEE (reference sequence). The ends lost 4 bases at V and 7 bases at J; junction bases unmatched: 9. DNA for the CDR3: TGTGCCAGCAGCAGGGACAGGGTTCTGCCGGAGCAGTACTTC. Protein product: CASSRDRVLPEQYF.

This clone was detected a few times. The chain carries TRBV20-1 and TRBJ2-1, with 9 bases fitting TRBD1. The CDR3 sequence is 14 residues long. With V trimmed by 3 bases and J by 6 bases, 6 bases remained unmatched. The V gene's germline CDR1 is DFQATT and CDR2 SNEGSKA (reference sequence). CDR3 coding DNA: TGCAGTGCTAGTGATCGGGGACAGGGCAATGAGCAGTTCTTC. It encodes CSASDRGQGNEQFF.

The rearrangement uses TRBV4-1 and TRBJ2-5; 7 bases agree with TRBD1. CDR1 and CDR2 (germline): MGHRA, YSYEKL. V trimming: 4 bases; J trimming: 1 base; junction bases outside the gene matches: 6. The CDR3 covers 15 residues. The DNA of the CDR3 is TGCGCCAGCAGCCTGATACAGGGGACCCAAGAGACCCAGTACTTC. Translating gives CASSLIQGTQETQYF.

This sequence joins TRBV5-1 and TRBJ1-4; D remains ambiguous. This CDR3 comprises 14 residues. V gave up 5 bases and J gave up 5 bases, with 13 bases separating them. The germline V gene has CDR1 SGHRS and CDR2 YFSETQ. The CDR3 DNA reads as TGCGCCAGCAGTAACCAGGCCCAGAATGAAAAACTGTTTTTT. Protein: CASSNQAQNEKLFF.

This chain uses TRBV28 with TRBJ2-5; 8 bases are shared with TRBD2. The CDR3 sequence is 16 residues long. Germline trimming cut 3 bases from V and 2 bases from J; bases unmatched to any gene: 8. Looked up from germline, CDR1 is MDHEN and CDR2 is SYDVKM. The CDR3 nucleotides read TGTGCCAGCAGTTTTACTCGACTAGCGCAACAAGAGACCCAGTACTTC. Residues: CASSFTRLAQQETQYF. The full variable domain, with the rest looked up from reference TRBV28 and TRBJ2-5, is DVKVTQSSRYLVKRTGEKVFLECVQDMDHENMFWYRQDPGLGLRLIYFSYDVKMKEKGDIPEGYSVSREKKERFSLILESASTNQTSMYLCASSFTRLAQQETQYFGPGTRLLVL.

This clone was recorded once. The V gene is TRBV19, the J gene TRBJ2-1, with 9 nucleotides matching TRBD1. The CDR3 has 16 amino acids. V shed 1 base, J shed 8 bases, and the junction held 9 bases outside the gene matches. The germline CDR1 and CDR2 sequences are LNHDA and SQIVND (reference sequence). CDR3 amino acids: CASSIGFGTGWDEQFF. For the CDR3, the DNA is TGTGCCAGTAGTATAGGGTTCGGGACAGGGTGGGATGAGCAGTTCTTC. The full variable domain, its missing parts supplied by reference TRBV19 and TRBJ2-1, is DGGITQSPKYLFRKEGQNVTLSCEQNLNHDAMYWYRQDPGQGLRLIYYSQIVNDFQKGDIAEGYSVSREKKESFPLTVTSAQKNPTAFYLCASSIGFGTGWDEQFFGPGTRLTVL.

This sequence joins TRBV9 and TRBJ2-7, with 8 bases aligning to TRBD2. Per germline, CDR1 SGDLS and CDR2 YYNGEE. The CDR3 extends over 16 amino acids. The ends lost 0 bases at V and 2 bases at J; junction bases unmatched: 7. CDR3 coding DNA: TGTGCCAGCAGCGTAGCTGGGGACGGGAGGGCCTACGAGCAGTACTTC. Its translation: CASSVAGDGRAYEQYF.

This clone showed up just a few times. This chain links TRBV5-1 with TRBJ1-1; a possible D gene is TRBD1 (6 bases). Per germline, CDR1 SGHRS and CDR2 YFSETQ. V was cut by 4 bases and J by 1 base, with 8 bases left in between. This CDR3 has 13 residues. CDR3: CASSQDRNTEAFF. In DNA form, the CDR3 reads TGCGCCAGCAGCCAGGACAGGAACACTGAAGCTTTCTTT. Looking up the rest from reference TRBV5-1 and TRBJ1-1 gives the full variable domain: KAGVTQTPRYLIKTRGQQVTLSCSPISGHRSVSWYQQTPGQGLQFLFEYFSETQRNKGNFPGRFSGRQFSNSRSEMNVSTLELGDSALYLCASSQDRNTEAFFGQGTRLTVV.

The rearrangement joins TRBV6-5 to TRBJ2-2; D might be TRBD1 (5 bases). V lost 6 bases to trimming and J lost 3 bases, with 14 bases between them. Per germline, CDR1 MNHEY and CDR2 SVGAGI. CDR3 length: 15 residues. The CDR3 nucleotides are TGTGCCAGCAGAAGAAAGGGGTGGGACACCGGGGAGCTGTTTTTT. The encoded protein is CASRRKGWDTGELFF.

This chain links TRBV19 with TRBJ2-5, with a weak D call TRBD2 (7 bases). Germline V gives CDR1 LNHDA, CDR2 SQIVND (reference sequence). The CDR3 has 13 amino acids. Between the trimmed V and J ends, which lost 8 bases and 5 bases, there was a span of 15 bases. The CDR3 nucleotides read TGTGCCAGTGGAATACAGGGAGGGGAGACCCAGTACTTC. Protein product: CASGIQGGETQYF. Based on the CDR3 plus reference TRBV19 and TRBJ2-5, the full variable domain is DGGITQSPKYLFRKEGQNVTLSCEQNLNHDAMYWYRQDPGQGLRLIYYSQIVNDFQKGDIAEGYSVSREKKESFPLTVTSAQKNPTAFYLCASGIQGGETQYFGPGTRLLVL.

CDR3 protein: CASSQARESYEQYF. CDR3 nucleotide sequence: TGCGCCAGCAGCCAAGCAAGAGAGTCCTACGAGCAGTACTTC. The chain uses TRBV4-1 and TRBJ2-7, with D hard to call. Germline V lookup: CDR1 MGHRA, CDR2 YSYEKL. V dropped 1 base and J dropped 1 base, with 8 bases sitting between them. This CDR3 region has 14 residues.

A few counts support this clone. The chain couples TRBV7-9 to TRBJ2-7; 8 bases line up with TRBD1. V dropped 6 bases and J dropped 6; count of bases not matched to a gene: 10. From germline, CDR1 is SEHNR and CDR2 FQNEAQ (reference sequence). The CDR3 totals 14 residues. The CDR3 DNA follows: TGTGCCAGCAGACCTAGTACAGGGGGGTCCGAGCAGTACTTC. This sequence encodes CASRPSTGGSEQYF.

The chain joins TRBV6-5 to TRBJ2-1, with TRBD2 matching over 12 bases. Looked up from germline, CDR1 is MNHEY and CDR2 is SVGAGI. The CDR3 consists of 13 residues. The V gene end was trimmed by 6 bases and the J gene end by 9 bases; junction bases not matched to a gene: 3. CDR3 residues: CASRTSGRSEQFF. The DNA for the CDR3 is TGTGCCAGCAGGACTAGCGGGAGATCTGAGCAGTTCTTC.

This clone was seen a single time. V gene TRBV19 combines with J gene TRBJ1-2, with 8 nucleotides matching TRBD1. The ends lost 6 bases at V and 3 bases at J; junction bases unmatched: 6. The CDR3 runs to 14 residues. Germline V gene sequence: CDR1 LNHDA, CDR2 SQIVND (reference sequence). The CDR3 loop is CASRVDRGDYGYTF. The CDR3 DNA follows: TGTGCCAGTAGGGTAGACAGGGGAGACTATGGCTACACCTTC.

The chain combines TRBV5-1 with TRBJ1-4; D is unresolved. The germline gives CDR1 SGHRS, CDR2 YFSETQ. This CDR3 has 14 residues. V was pared by 0 bases and J by 0 bases, with 3 bases between. Here the CDR3 reads CASSLATTNEKLFF. The CDR3 nucleotides are TGCGCCAGCAGCTTGGCTACAACTAATGAAAAACTGTTTTTT.

This clone was recorded only once. The gene calls are TRBV7-8 and TRBJ1-1; 7 nucleotides agree with TRBD1. The CDR3 sequence is 16 residues long. Per germline, CDR1 SGHVS and CDR2 FQNEAQ. Germline trimming cut 4 bases from V and 7 bases from J; bases unmatched to any gene: 15. CDR3 amino acids: CASSSTGMTGSYEAFF. In DNA, the CDR3 is TGTGCCAGCAGCTCAACTGGTATGACAGGGTCGTATGAAGCTTTCTTT.

Only a few counts were recorded for this clone. The rearrangement uses TRBV7-2 and TRBJ2-3, with 9 nucleotides matching TRBD2. The trim removed 0 bases at V and 2 bases at J, leaving 6 bases unmatched. The CDR3 length is 17 residues. Germline V CDR1 and CDR2: SGHTA, FQGNSA. This CDR3 is CASSLAGAGGPTDTQYF. The CDR3 DNA reads TGTGCCAGCAGCTTAGCTGGGGCGGGGGGGCCCACAGATACGCAGTATTTT.

This clone was seen just once. The rearrangement links TRBV15 to TRBJ1-1, with unresolved D. The CDR3 length is 16 residues. The germline V gene encodes CDR1 LNHNV and CDR2 YYDKDF (reference sequence). The V gene lost 0 bases and the J gene lost 1 base, with 12 bases spanning the gap. The CDR3 nucleotides are TGTGCCACCAGCAGAGATAGTAGTAGCGGGAACACTGAAGCTTTCTTT. Its protein product is CATSRDSSSGNTEAFF.

The chain has TRBV7-2 and TRBJ2-2, with D tentatively TRBD1 (6 bases). V was shortened by 0 bases and J by 7 bases, with 12 bases between the two germline ends. In germline, CDR1 is SGHTA, CDR2 FQGNSA. CDR3 length equals 15 residues. The CDR3 DNA follows: TGTGCCAGCAGCTTAGCAACAGGGCAAAACGGGGAGCTGTTTTTT. It codes for CASSLATGQNGELFF.

The chain couples TRBV4-3 to TRBJ2-4; a weak D match, TRBD1 (6 bases). The V and J ends lost 2 bases and 3 bases respectively, with 20 bases between them. Germline assignment: CDR1 LGHNA and CDR2 YSLEER. The CDR3 extends over 18 amino acids. The DNA for the CDR3 is TGCGCCAGCAGCCAATACCTAAAGACAGGTGATGGCAAAAACATTCAGTACTTC. Translated: CASSQYLKTGDGKNIQYF.

The chain links TRBV13 to TRBJ2-1; maybe TRBD2 (5 bases). CDR1 and CDR2 from the germline V gene are PRHDT and FYEKMQ (reference sequence). The CDR3 length is 13 residues. The V gene lost 5 bases and the J gene lost 4 bases, with 9 bases spanning the gap. The CDR3 loop reads CASSQTRYNEQFF. The CDR3 coding sequence is TGTGCCAGCAGCCAAACTAGATACAATGAGCAGTTCTTC.

The CDR3 spells CASSQGRDWKHTEAFF. The DNA of the CDR3 is TGTGCCAGCAGCCAAGGACGGGACTGGAAGCACACTGAAGCTTTCTTT. The chain combines TRBV4-2 with TRBJ1-1; D may be TRBD1 (5 bases). Germline V gene data show CDR1 as LGHNA and CDR2 as YNFKEQ. The length of the CDR3 is 16 residues. V lost 1 base and J 3 bases, leaving 15 bases between the germline ends.

The chain carries TRBV5-8 and TRBJ2-1; maybe TRBD1 (6 bases). Germline V gives CDR1 SGHTS, CDR2 YDEGEE. The CDR3 extends over 13 amino acids. Trimming took 2 bases from V and 9 from J, leaving 12 bases between them. The CDR3 sequence: CASSFLGQIEQFF. The CDR3 DNA follows: TGTGCCAGCAGCTTTCTCGGACAGATTGAGCAGTTCTTC. Full variable domain (rest looked up from reference TRBV5-8 and TRBJ2-1): EAGVTQSPTHLIKTRGQQATLRCSPISGHTSVYWYQQALGLGLQFLLWYDEGEERNRGNFPPRFSGRQFPNYSSELNVNALELEDSALYLCASSFLGQIEQFFGPGTRLTVL.

V is TRBV3-1 (or the pseudogene TRBV3-2) and J is TRBJ1-5; maybe TRBD1 (6 bases). CDR3 size: 14 residues. V shed 3 bases and J shed 7 bases, with 13 bases lying between them. CDR1 and CDR2 (germline): LGHDT, YNNKEL (reference sequence). The CDR3 region is CASSHGRGTQPQHF. The CDR3 bases are TGTGCCAGCAGCCACGGCAGGGGAACACAGCCCCAGCATTTT.

The chain employs TRBV23-1 and TRBJ1-5, with 7 bases identical to TRBD1. TRBV23-1 is an ORF, and what it does is uncertain. The CDR3 is made up of 17 amino acids. V lost 5 bases to trimming and J lost 1 base; unmatched junction nucleotides: 11. Written as DNA, the CDR3 is TGCGCCAGCAGTTTTTCGAACAGGGGATCAAGCAATCAGCCCCAGCATTTT. Its translation: CASSFSNRGSSNQPQHF.

V is TRBV30 and J is TRBJ2-5; 10 nucleotides match TRBD1. The trim removed 2 bases at V and 9 bases at J, leaving 6 bases unmatched. The V gene's germline CDR1 is GTSNPN and CDR2 SVGIG (reference sequence). The CDR3 totals 13 residues. The CDR3 spells CAWSTGQGRAQYF. The CDR3 DNA reads TGTGCCTGGAGTACGGGACAGGGGAGGGCCCAGTACTTC.